This TCR beta chain is from a study of human T cells and chemical hapten exposure. Study observations and caveats: There was a positive correlation between PT1 expanded TCR counts and patch test score.

In this sample, this clonotype turned up many times. The target antigen is unknown. One entry per CDR3 protein results from TCRdb running MiXCR on the RACE reads. The sample holds fewer than 350,000 distinct CDR3 sequences, approximately 8% seen once. Germline assignment: CDR1 SGHAT and CDR2 FQNNGV. V shed 5 bases, J shed 3 bases, and the junction held 10 bases outside the gene matches. The CDR3 covers 15 residues. Noted time point: pre-sensitization, week 0. Treatment noted: therapeutic diphenylcyclopropenone sensitization with weekly scalp DPC. The material sequenced was whole blood, taken in connection with sensitization to the hapten diphenylcyclopropenone (DPC). V and J are TRBV11-2 and TRBJ2-7; the match to TRBD1 covers 7 bases. The sequence was obtained from a man aged 18 to 30 with alopecia areata. Some clones in this sample may be carry-over from other donors' samples. The CDR3 nucleotides read TGTGCCAGCAGCCCGTACGGGACAGTCCTCTACGAGCAGTACTTC. Amino acid sequence: CASSPYGTVLYEQYF.